This T cell receptor beta chain comes out of a study of shared clonotypes between healthy human individuals. This clone appeared once. This same CDR3 is encoded by further DNA sequences in the sample. The donors were all Caucasian adults (living in Nashville, Tennessee). Trimming removed 3 bases at V and 6 bases at J, with 8 bases between. The CDR3 consists of 13 residues. CDR1 and CDR2 from the germline V gene are SGHAT and FQNNGV. Only in-frame clones appear in the TCRdb table, and some are missing; sequencing was by immunoSEQ multiplex PCR. This table has more than 1.2 million clones, approximately 98.5% appearing once.

Sequenced material: naive CD4+ T cells sorted from blood. Described subset: CD45RA+ positively selected. This chain uses TRBV11-2 with TRBJ2-2, with D possibly matching TRBD1 (5 bases). This TCR came from a man under 40 in good health. The DNA of the CDR3 is TGTGCCAGCAGCTTGCAGGGTTCCGGGGAGCTGTTTTTT. It codes for CASSLQGSGELFF.